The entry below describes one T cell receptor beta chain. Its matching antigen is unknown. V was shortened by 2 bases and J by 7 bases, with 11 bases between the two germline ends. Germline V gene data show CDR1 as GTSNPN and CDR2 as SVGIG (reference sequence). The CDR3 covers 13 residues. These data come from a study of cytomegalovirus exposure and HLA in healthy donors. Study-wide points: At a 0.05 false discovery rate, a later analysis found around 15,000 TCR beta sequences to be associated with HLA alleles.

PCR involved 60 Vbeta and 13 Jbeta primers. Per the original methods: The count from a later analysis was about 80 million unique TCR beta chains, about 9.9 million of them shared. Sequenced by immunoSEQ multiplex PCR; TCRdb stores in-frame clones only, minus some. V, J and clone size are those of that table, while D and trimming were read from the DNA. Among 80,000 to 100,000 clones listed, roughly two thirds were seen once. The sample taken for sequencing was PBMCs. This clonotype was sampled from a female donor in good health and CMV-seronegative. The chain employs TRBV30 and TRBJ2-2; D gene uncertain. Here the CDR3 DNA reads TGTGCCTGGAGTTCATCGAGTCGCGGGGAGCTGTTTTTT. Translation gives CAWSSSSRGELFF.